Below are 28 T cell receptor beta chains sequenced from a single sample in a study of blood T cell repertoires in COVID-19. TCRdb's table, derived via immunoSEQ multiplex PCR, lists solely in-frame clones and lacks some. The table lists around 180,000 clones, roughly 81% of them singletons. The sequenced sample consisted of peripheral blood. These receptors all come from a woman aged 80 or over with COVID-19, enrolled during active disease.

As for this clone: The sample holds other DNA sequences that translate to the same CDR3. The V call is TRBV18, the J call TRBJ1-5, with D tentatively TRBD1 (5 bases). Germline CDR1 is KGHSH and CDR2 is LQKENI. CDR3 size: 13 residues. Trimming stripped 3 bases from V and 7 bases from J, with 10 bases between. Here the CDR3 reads CASSPGGDQPQHF. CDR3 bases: TGTGCCAGCTCACCCGGGGGAGACCAGCCCCAGCATTTT.

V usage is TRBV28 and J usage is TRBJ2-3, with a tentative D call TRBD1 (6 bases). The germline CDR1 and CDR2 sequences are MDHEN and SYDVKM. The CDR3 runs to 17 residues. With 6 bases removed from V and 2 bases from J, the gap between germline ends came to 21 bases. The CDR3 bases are TGTGCCAGCAGCCTACTCAGACGAGGGGGAAACACAGATACGCAGTATTTT. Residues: CASSLLRRGGNTDTQYF.

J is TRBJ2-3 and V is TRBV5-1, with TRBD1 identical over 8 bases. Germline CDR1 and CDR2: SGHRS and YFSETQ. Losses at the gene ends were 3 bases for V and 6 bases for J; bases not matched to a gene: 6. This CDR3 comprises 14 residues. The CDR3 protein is CASSSGQGTDTQYF. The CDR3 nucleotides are TGCGCCAGCAGCTCAGGACAGGGAACCGATACGCAGTATTTT.

The CDR3 DNA reads TGTGCCAGCAGCTTAGCCGGCCCCGGGAACTATGGCTACACCTTC. This translates into CASSLAGPGNYGYTF. The chain is built from TRBV11-3 and TRBJ1-2, with D unresolved. Trimming took off 1 base at V and 2 bases at J, with 11 bases between the two ends. The germline V gene has CDR1 SGHNT and CDR2 YENEEA. The CDR3 is made up of 15 amino acids. Based on the CDR3 plus reference TRBV11-3 and TRBJ1-2, the full variable domain is EAGVVQSPRYKIIEKKQPVAFWCNPISGHNTLYWYLQNLGQGPELLIRYENEEAVDDSQLPKDRFSAERLKGVDSTLKIQPAELGDSAVYLCASSLAGPGNYGYTFGSGTRLTVV.

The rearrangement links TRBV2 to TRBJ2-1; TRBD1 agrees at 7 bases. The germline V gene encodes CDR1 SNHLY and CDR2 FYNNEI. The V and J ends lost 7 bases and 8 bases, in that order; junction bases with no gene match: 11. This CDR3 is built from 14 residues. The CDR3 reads CASKPTTGTDEQFF. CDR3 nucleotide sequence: TGTGCCAGCAAACCTACGACAGGGACCGATGAGCAGTTCTTC.

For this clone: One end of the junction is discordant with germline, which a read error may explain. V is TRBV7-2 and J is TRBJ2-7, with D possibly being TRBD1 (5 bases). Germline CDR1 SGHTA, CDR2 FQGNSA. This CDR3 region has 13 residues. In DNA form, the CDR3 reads TGTGCCAGCAGCTTATTGACAGACCCAACGTCAAATTTC. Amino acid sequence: CASSLLTDPTSNF.

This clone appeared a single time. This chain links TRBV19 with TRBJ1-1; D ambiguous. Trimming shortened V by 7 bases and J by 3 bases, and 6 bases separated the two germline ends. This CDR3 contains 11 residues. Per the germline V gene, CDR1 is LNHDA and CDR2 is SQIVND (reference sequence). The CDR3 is CASTTYTEAFF. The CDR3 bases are TGTGCCAGTACCACATACACTGAAGCTTTCTTT.

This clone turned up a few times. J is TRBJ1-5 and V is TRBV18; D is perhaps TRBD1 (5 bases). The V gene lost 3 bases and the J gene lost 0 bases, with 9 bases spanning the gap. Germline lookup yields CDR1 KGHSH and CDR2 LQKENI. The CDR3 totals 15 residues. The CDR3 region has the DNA TGTGCCAGCTCACCCCAGGGAAATAGCAATCAGCCCCAGCATTTT. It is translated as CASSPQGNSNQPQHF.

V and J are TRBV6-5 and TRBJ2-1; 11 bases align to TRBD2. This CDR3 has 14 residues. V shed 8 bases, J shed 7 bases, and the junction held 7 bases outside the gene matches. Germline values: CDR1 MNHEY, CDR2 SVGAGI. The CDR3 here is CASSTSGRPNEQFF. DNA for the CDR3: TGTGCCAGCTCAACTAGCGGGAGACCTAATGAGCAGTTCTTC.

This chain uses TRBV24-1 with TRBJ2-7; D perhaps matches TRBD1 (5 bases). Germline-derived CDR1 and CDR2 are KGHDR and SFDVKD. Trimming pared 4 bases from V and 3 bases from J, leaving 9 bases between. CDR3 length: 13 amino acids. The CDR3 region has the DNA TGTGCCACCAGTGACCCAGGGATCTACGAGCAGTACTTC. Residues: CATSDPGIYEQYF.

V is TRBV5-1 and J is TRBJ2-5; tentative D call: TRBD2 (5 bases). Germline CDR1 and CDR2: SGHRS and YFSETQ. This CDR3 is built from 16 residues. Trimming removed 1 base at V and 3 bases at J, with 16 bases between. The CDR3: CASSLSPGFVKETQYF. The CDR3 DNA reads TGCGCCAGCAGCTTGAGCCCGGGGTTCGTCAAAGAGACCCAGTACTTC.

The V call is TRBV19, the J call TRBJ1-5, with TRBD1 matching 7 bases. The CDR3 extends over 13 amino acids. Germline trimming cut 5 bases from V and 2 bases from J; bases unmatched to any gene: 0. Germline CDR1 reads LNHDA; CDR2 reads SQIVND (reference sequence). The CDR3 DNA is TGTGCCAGTAGTGGGACAGGCAATCAGCCCCAGCATTTT. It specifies CASSGTGNQPQHF. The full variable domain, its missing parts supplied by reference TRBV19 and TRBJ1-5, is DGGITQSPKYLFRKEGQNVTLSCEQNLNHDAMYWYRQDPGQGLRLIYYSQIVNDFQKGDIAEGYSVSREKKESFPLTVTSAQKNPTAFYLCASSGTGNQPQHFGDGTRLSIL.

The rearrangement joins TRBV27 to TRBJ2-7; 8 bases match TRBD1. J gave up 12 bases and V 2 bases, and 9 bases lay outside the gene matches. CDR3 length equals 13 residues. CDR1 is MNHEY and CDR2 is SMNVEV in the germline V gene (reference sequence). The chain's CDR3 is CASSLRQGLYPYF. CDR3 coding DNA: TGTGCCAGCAGTTTAAGACAGGGGTTGTATCCGTACTTC.

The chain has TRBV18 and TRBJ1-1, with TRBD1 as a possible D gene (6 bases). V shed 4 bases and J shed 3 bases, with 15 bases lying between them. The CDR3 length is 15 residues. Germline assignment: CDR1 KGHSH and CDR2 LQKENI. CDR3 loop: CASSLDQGPYTEAFF. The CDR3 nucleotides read TGTGCCAGCTCACTGGATCAGGGGCCATACACTGAAGCTTTCTTT.

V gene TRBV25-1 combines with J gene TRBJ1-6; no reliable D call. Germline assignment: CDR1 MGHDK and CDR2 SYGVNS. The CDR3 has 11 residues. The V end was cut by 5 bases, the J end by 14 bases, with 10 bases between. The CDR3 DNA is TGTGCCAGCAGTACTGGTCAATCCCTCCACTTT. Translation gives CASSTGQSLHF.

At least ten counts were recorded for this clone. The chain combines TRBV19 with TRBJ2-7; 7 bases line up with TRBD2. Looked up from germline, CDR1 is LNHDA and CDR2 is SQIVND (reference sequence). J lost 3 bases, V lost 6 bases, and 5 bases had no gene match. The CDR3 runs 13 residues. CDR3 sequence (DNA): TGTGCCAGTAGCCCGGCGGGGGTCTACGAGCAGTACTTC. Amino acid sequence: CASSPAGVYEQYF.

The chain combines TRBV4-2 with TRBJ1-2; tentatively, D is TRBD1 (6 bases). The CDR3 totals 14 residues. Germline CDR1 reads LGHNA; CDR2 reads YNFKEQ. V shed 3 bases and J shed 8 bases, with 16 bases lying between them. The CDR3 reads CASSQHGTSLGYTF. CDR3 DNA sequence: TGTGCCAGCAGCCAGCACGGGACATCCCTAGGCTACACCTTC.

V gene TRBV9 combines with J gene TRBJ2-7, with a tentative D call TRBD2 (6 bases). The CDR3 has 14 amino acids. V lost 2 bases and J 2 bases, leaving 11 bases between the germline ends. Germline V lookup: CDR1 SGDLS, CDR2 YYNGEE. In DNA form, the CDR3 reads TGTGCCAGCAGCGTGGGGGACTCCGCCTACGAGCAGTACTTC. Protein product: CASSVGDSAYEQYF.

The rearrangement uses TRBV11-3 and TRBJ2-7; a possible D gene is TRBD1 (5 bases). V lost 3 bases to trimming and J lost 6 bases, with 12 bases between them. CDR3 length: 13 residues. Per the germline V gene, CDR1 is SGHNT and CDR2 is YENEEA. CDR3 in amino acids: CASSFGHGAEQYF. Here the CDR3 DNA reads TGTGCCAGCAGCTTTGGACATGGAGCCGAGCAGTACTTC.

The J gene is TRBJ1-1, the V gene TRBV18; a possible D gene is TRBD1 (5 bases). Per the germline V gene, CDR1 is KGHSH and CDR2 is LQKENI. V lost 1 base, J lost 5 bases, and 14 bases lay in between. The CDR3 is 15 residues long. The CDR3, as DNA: TGTGCCAGCTCACCACAGACGGAGGGGTGGACTGAAGCTTTCTTT. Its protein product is CASSPQTEGWTEAFF.

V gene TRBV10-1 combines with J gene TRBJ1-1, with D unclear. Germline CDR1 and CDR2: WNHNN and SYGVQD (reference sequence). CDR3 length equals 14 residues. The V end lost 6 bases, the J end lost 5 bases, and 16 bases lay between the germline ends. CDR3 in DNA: TGCGCCAGCAGAGAAGGAAGCGGGCGGACTGAAGCTTTCTTT. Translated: CASREGSGRTEAFF.

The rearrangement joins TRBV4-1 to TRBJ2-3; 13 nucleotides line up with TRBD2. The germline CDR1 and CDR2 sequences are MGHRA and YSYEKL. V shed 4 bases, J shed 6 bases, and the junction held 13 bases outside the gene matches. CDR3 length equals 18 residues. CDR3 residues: CASSPRLAGGGAGDTQYF. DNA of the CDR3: TGCGCCAGCAGCCCCCGACTAGCGGGAGGCGGGGCAGGGGATACGCAGTATTTT.

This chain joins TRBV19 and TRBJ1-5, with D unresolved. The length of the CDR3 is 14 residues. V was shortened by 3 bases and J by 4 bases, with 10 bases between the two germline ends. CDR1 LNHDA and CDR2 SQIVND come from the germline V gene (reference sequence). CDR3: CASSMANSNQPQHF. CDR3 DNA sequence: TGTGCCAGTAGTATGGCTAACAGTAATCAGCCCCAGCATTTT. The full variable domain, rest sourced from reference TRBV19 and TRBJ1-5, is DGGITQSPKYLFRKEGQNVTLSCEQNLNHDAMYWYRQDPGQGLRLIYYSQIVNDFQKGDIAEGYSVSREKKESFPLTVTSAQKNPTAFYLCASSMANSNQPQHFGDGTRLSIL.

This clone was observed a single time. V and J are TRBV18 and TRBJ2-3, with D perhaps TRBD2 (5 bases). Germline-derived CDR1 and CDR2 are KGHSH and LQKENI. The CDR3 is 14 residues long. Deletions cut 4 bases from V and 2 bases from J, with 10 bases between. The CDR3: CASSQLGPTDTQYF. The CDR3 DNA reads TGTGCCAGCTCACAACTAGGCCCCACAGATACGCAGTATTTT.

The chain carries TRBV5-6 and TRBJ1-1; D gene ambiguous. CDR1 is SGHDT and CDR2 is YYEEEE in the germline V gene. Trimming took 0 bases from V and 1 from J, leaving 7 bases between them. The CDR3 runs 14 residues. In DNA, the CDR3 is TGTGCCAGCAGCTTGGCCCTCGGGAACACTGAAGCTTTCTTT. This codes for CASSLALGNTEAFF.

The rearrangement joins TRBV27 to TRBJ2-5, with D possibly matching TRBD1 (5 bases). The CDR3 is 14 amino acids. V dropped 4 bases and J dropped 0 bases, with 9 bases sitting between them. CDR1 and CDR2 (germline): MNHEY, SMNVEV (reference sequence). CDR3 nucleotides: TGTGCCAGCAGTTCTCCAGGGTACCAAGAGACCCAGTACTTC. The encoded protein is CASSSPGYQETQYF.

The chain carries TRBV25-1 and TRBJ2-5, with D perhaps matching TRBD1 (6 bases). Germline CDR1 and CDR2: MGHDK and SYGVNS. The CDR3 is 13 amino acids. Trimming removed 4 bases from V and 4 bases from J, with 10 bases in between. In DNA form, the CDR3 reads TGTGCCAGCAGTGGGGGACATCTAGAGACCCAGTACTTC. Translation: CASSGGHLETQYF. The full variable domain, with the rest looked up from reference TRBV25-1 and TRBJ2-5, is EADIYQTPRYLVIGTGKKITLECSQTMGHDKMYWYQQDPGMELHLIHYSYGVNSTEKGDLSSESTVSRIRTEHFPLTLESARPSHTSQYLCASSGGHLETQYFGPGTRLLVL.

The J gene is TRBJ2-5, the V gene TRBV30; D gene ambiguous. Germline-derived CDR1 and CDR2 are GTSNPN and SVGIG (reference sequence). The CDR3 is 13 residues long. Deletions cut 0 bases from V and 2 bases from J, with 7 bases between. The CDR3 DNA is TGTGCCTGGAGTGTAGCGTTTCAAGAGACCCAGTACTTC. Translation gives CAWSVAFQETQYF.